This T cell receptor beta chain was recovered during a study of T cell repertoires in cytomegalovirus infection. For the study at large: Carrying CMV and the relevant HLA type showed in public TCR beta signatures.

Study findings and constraints: Carriage of CMV together with the relevant HLA was identifiable through cumulative public TCR beta family frequency.

In TCRdb, the reads were re-called with MiXCR into one record per CDR3 protein. The table lists about 68,000 distinct CDR3 sequences, about 22% of them singletons. On this clonotype: Its antigen is still unknown.

The CDR3 covers 15 residues. Germline loops: CDR1 DFQATT, CDR2 SNEGSKA (reference sequence). Trimming at V came to 6 bases and at J to 7 bases, leaving 18 bases not matched to a gene. The chain couples TRBV20-1 to TRBJ2-7; 7 bases line up with TRBD2. The clonotype comes from a human donor in good health (CMV status not recorded). Some clones in this sample may be carry-over from other donors' samples. The specimen sequenced was PBMCs, sequenced either directly or after in vitro stimulation (not recorded which). The CDR3 DNA reads as TGCAGTGCCAGCCGTCCGTCTAGCGGATTACCTGAGCAGTACTTC. It translates to CSASRPSSGLPEQYF.